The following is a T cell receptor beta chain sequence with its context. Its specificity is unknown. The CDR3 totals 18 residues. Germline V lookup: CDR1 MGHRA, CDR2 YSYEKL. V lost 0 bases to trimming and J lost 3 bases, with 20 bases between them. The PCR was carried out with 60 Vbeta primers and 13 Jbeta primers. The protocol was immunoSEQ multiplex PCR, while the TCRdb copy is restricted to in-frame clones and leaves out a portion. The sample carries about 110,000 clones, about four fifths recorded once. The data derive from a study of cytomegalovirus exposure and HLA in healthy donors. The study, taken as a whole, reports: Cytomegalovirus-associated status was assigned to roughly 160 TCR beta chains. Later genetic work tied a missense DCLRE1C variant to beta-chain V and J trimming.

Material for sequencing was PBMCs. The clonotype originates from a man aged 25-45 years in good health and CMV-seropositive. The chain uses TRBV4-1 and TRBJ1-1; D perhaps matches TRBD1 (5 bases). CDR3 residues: CASSQEEGRWGSYTEAFF. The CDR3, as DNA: TGCGCCAGCAGCCAAGAGGAGGGGCGGTGGGGGTCCTACACTGAAGCTTTCTTT.